The TCR beta chain under discussion was sequenced for a study of post-analysis software for immune sequencing data. Only a few counts were recorded for this clonotype. Its specificity is unknown. TCR beta cDNA libraries included unique molecular identifiers. TCRdb reprocessed the PCR reads via MiXCR and lists one record per CDR3 protein. The sample carries around 770,000 distinct CDR3 sequences, roughly 50% recorded once. V lost 2 bases, J lost 0 bases, and 10 bases stayed unmatched. Germline values: CDR1 SGHVS, CDR2 FQNEAQ. The CDR3 is made up of 18 amino acids. Regarding the study as a whole: Five or six TRBV segments, TRBV5-6, TRBV5-1 and TRBV20-1 among them, were found more frequent in patients than controls. Batch-mates among the samples co-clustered strongly by F measure.

The rearrangement links TRBV7-8 to TRBJ2-3, with 8 bases matching TRBD2. This TCR was recovered from a girl aged 10-17 years with multiple sclerosis. The sequenced sample consisted of blood. The CDR3 is CASSLLPIAGPSTDTQYF. The CDR3 DNA reads TGTGCCAGCAGCTTACTCCCCATAGCGGGACCCAGCACAGATACGCAGTATTTT.